This TCR beta chain was documented in a study of technical replicates of blood from a handful of donors. Germline values: CDR1 MNHEY, CDR2 SMNVEV (reference sequence). The CDR3 runs to 13 residues. Trimming removed 2 bases at V and 5 bases at J, with 9 bases between. Assay: immunoSEQ multiplex PCR; the TCRdb copy retains only in-frame clones and omits some. The table has 80,000 or so clones, 98% seen once; the top ten hold approximately 0.14%. The source material was T cells isolated from PBMCs. The rearrangement joins TRBV27 to TRBJ1-1; D unclear. The clonotype was recovered from a human donor in good health. The CDR3 loop is CASSLGVGTEAFF. CDR3 sequence (DNA): TGTGCCAGCAGTTTAGGAGTGGGTACTGAAGCTTTCTTT.